Listed here are 22 T cell receptor beta chains from one sample, sequenced in a study of cytomegalovirus exposure and HLA in healthy donors. A multiplex PCR was run with 60 Vbeta primers and 13 Jbeta primers. Some clones are missing from TCRdb's copy, which holds only in-frame ones; the method was immunoSEQ multiplex PCR. The sample's table shows approximately 82,000 clones. The sample comprised PBMCs. The receptors stem from a woman between 55 and 75 years old in good health and CMV-seronegative.

V usage is TRBV2 and J usage is TRBJ2-6; possibly TRBD1 for D (6 bases). The germline V gene has CDR1 SNHLY and CDR2 FYNNEI. The V gene lost 6 bases and the J gene lost 0 bases, with 9 bases spanning the gap. This CDR3 contains 15 residues. CDR3 residues: CASRGQPSGANVLTF. CDR3 bases: TGTGCCAGCAGAGGACAGCCCTCTGGGGCCAACGTCCTGACTTTC.

The CDR3 DNA follows: TGTGCCAGCAGTCGGACAGGGGTTGGTAATTCACCCCTCCACTTT. Its translation is CASSRTGVGNSPLHF. V is TRBV27 and J is TRBJ1-6; 9 bases line up with TRBD1. The CDR3 sequence is 15 residues long. CDR1 is MNHEY, CDR2 SMNVEV, per germline (reference sequence). After removal of 5 bases from V and 6 bases from J, the junction contained 5 bases not matched to a gene.

The genes are TRBV14 and TRBJ2-3; TRBD2 agrees at 7 bases. J was trimmed by 1 base and V by 4 bases; bases with no gene match: 11. The germline V gene has CDR1 SGHDN and CDR2 FVKESK. CDR3 length: 17 residues. The chain's CDR3 is CASSRTLRTRGTDTQYF. CDR3 coding DNA: TGTGCCAGCAGCCGAACTCTGAGGACTAGAGGCACAGATACGCAGTATTTT.

V is TRBV10-3 and J is TRBJ1-2, with D perhaps matching TRBD1 (5 bases). Trimming removed 2 bases at V and 5 bases at J, with 9 bases between. In germline, CDR1 is ENHRY, CDR2 SYGVKD. This CDR3 spans 13 amino acids. CDR3 region: CAISEETVYGYTF. The CDR3 nucleotides are TGTGCCATCAGTGAGGAGACAGTATATGGCTACACCTTC.

The V call is TRBV30, the J call TRBJ1-2; D call uncertain. This CDR3 is 12 amino acids long. Trimming removed 0 bases from V and 8 bases from J, with 10 bases in between. Germline V CDR1 and CDR2: GTSNPN, SVGIG (reference sequence). The chain's CDR3 is CAWSVRRVGYTF. DNA of the CDR3: TGTGCCTGGAGTGTACGTCGGGTAGGCTACACCTTC.

The chain employs TRBV28 and TRBJ2-1; D remains ambiguous. This CDR3 is 12 amino acids long. CDR1 is MDHEN, CDR2 SYDVKM, per germline. V was cut by 5 bases and J by 13 bases, with 15 bases left in between. In nucleotides, the CDR3 is TGTGCCAGCAGTCGCGAGGTGGCAGTACAGTTCTTC. Translation gives CASSREVAVQFF.

This clone is deemed medium-sized (0.01 to 0.1%) by its frequency. The chain uses TRBV28 and TRBJ1-1; D is ambiguous. Germline CDR1 is MDHEN and CDR2 is SYDVKM. The V end lost 7 bases, the J end lost 10 bases, and 13 bases lay between the germline ends. The CDR3 covers 11 residues. In DNA form, the CDR3 reads TGTGCCAGCACCCGGGGAGGGAGAGCTTTCTTT. This gives the protein CASTRGGRAFF.

The chain is built from TRBV28 and TRBJ2-7; no firm D call. The CDR3 covers 14 residues. Germline V gene sequence: CDR1 MDHEN, CDR2 SYDVKM. Deletions cut 5 bases from V and 3 bases from J, with 14 bases between. For the CDR3, the DNA is TGTGCCAGCAGTCCCCGAGGTGGAAACTACGAGCAGTACTTC. This encodes CASSPRGGNYEQYF.

The rearrangement joins TRBV6-1 to TRBJ2-3; D unclear. Trimming stripped 3 bases from V and 4 bases from J, with 8 bases between. This CDR3 comprises 13 residues. The germline gives CDR1 MNHNS, CDR2 SASEGT. The CDR3 loop is CASSESRADTQYF. CDR3 bases: TGTGCCAGCAGTGAGAGCCGGGCAGATACGCAGTATTTT.

CDR3 DNA sequence: TGTGCCTGGGACAGATCGAACACTGAAGCTTTCTTT. It translates to CAWDRSNTEAFF. The chain joins TRBV30 to TRBJ1-1; perhaps TRBD1 as D (5 bases). V was trimmed by 5 bases and J by 1 base, leaving 8 bases between them. Germline V lookup: CDR1 GTSNPN, CDR2 SVGIG (reference sequence). This CDR3 has 12 residues.

The V gene is TRBV11-2, the J gene TRBJ2-7; 11 bases are a match to TRBD2. The length of the CDR3 is 18 residues. V lost 2 bases and J lost 3; bases outside the gene matches: 12. Germline CDR1 is SGHAT and CDR2 is FQNNGV. The chain's CDR3 is CASSLTLLSGTSGYEQYF. As DNA, the CDR3 is TGTGCCAGCAGCTTAACGCTCCTCTCCGGGACTAGCGGCTACGAGCAGTACTTC.

The chain combines TRBV28 with TRBJ2-3; D gene uncertain. CDR1 MDHEN and CDR2 SYDVKM come from the germline V gene. The CDR3 has 15 residues. V dropped 2 bases and J dropped 0 bases, with 9 bases sitting between them. CDR3 residues: CASSLKKTSTDTQYF. The CDR3, as DNA: TGTGCCAGCAGTTTAAAGAAAACTAGCACAGATACGCAGTATTTT.

The rearrangement joins TRBV7-9 to TRBJ2-3; weak D call: TRBD2 (5 bases). This CDR3 region has 14 residues. CDR1 SEHNR and CDR2 FQNEAQ come from the germline V gene (reference sequence). The V and J ends lost 6 bases and 4 bases respectively, with 14 bases between them. The CDR3 loop reads CASRREQPADTQYF. CDR3 nucleotide sequence: TGTGCCAGCAGGAGGGAGCAGCCGGCAGATACGCAGTATTTT.

The CDR3 nucleotides are TGTGCCACCAGCTTGGGGGGTGGCTACGAGCAGTACTTC. Translating gives CATSLGGGYEQYF. V gene TRBV6-6 combines with J gene TRBJ2-7, with a weak D call TRBD2 (6 bases). CDR1 and CDR2 (germline): MNHNY, SVGAGI (reference sequence). There are 13 residues in the CDR3. V was trimmed by 10 bases and J by 3 bases, leaving 16 bases between them.

A remark on this clone: Other DNA sequences within the sample encode an identical CDR3. The V gene is TRBV6-5, the J gene TRBJ1-2; D is unclear. The V gene lost 5 bases and the J gene lost 4 bases, with 14 bases spanning the gap. Germline lookup yields CDR1 MNHEY and CDR2 SVGAGI. The CDR3 is made up of 14 amino acids. This chain's CDR3 is CASSPADIPYGYTF. The CDR3 DNA reads TGTGCCAGCAGTCCCGCCGACATTCCCTATGGCTACACCTTC.

The chain carries TRBV27 and TRBJ2-3; 9 nucleotides agree with TRBD1. From germline, CDR1 is MNHEY and CDR2 SMNVEV (reference sequence). V lost 5 bases and J lost 3; bases outside the gene matches: 6. This CDR3 has 15 amino acids. The CDR3 sequence: CASSILQGATDTQYF. CDR3 nucleotide sequence: TGTGCCAGCAGTATACTACAGGGGGCAACAGATACGCAGTATTTT.

V is TRBV18 and J is TRBJ2-7, with 10 nucleotides matching TRBD1. V lost 2 bases to trimming and J lost 3 bases; unmatched junction nucleotides: 10. There are 17 residues in the CDR3. Looked up from germline, CDR1 is KGHSH and CDR2 is LQKENI. CDR3 sequence reads: CASSPGDRGIGGYEQYF. In nucleotides, the CDR3 is TGTGCCAGCTCACCAGGGGACAGGGGAATTGGGGGCTACGAGCAGTACTTC.

This chain connects TRBV30 to TRBJ1-2; the D gene is possibly TRBD1 (5 bases). Germline CDR1 GTSNPN, CDR2 SVGIG (reference sequence). Trimming cost V 2 bases and J 12 bases, with 13 bases left between them. The CDR3 is made up of 11 amino acids. The CDR3 coding sequence is TGTGCCTGGAGTTTACAGGAAAAGAACACCTTC. Its protein is CAWSLQEKNTF.

This CDR3 is CASSRPGTGGNEQFF. The CDR3 DNA reads TGTGCCAGCAGCAGACCCGGGACAGGGGGAAATGAGCAGTTCTTC. The chain uses TRBV7-2 and TRBJ2-1; 11 nucleotides line up with TRBD1. Germline trimming cut 5 bases from V and 7 bases from J; bases unmatched to any gene: 7. The CDR3 spans 15 residues. Looked up from germline, CDR1 is SGHTA and CDR2 is FQGNSA.

The V and J genes are TRBV7-3 and TRBJ2-7, with 7 bases identical to TRBD2. V gave up 1 base and J gave up 0 bases; unmatched junction bases: 3. The CDR3 is 15 amino acids. Germline V CDR1 and CDR2: SGHTA, FQGTGA. CDR3 protein: CASSLNGGSSYEQYF. The CDR3 bases are TGTGCCAGCAGCTTAAACGGGGGGAGCTCCTACGAGCAGTACTTC.

The chain couples TRBV13 to TRBJ2-3, with 7 positions matching TRBD2. Germline V gene lookup returns CDR1 PRHDT and CDR2 FYEKMQ (reference sequence). The CDR3 contains 16 residues. V was clipped by 2 bases and J by 5 bases; unmatched bases: 10. DNA of the CDR3: TGTGCCAGCAGCTTACAGCGGGGAGGAGTTGGAGATACGCAGTATTTT. This gives the protein CASSLQRGGVGDTQYF.

The CDR3 DNA reads as TGTGCCAGCAGGGAGGGGTCTGGTAACTATGGCTACACCTTC. This encodes CASREGSGNYGYTF. This sequence joins TRBV6-1 and TRBJ1-2, with TRBD1 as a possible D gene (5 bases). The CDR3 totals 14 residues. The V end lost 6 bases, the J end lost 1 base, and 12 bases lay between the germline ends. Per the germline V gene, CDR1 is MNHNS and CDR2 is SASEGT.